Listed below are T cell receptor beta chains from one sample, sequenced in a study of cytomegalovirus exposure and HLA in healthy donors. TCRdb's table, derived via immunoSEQ multiplex PCR, lists solely in-frame clones and lacks some. The repertoire holds roughly 170,000 clones, with 82% as singletons. Sequencing was performed on PBMCs. These receptors were obtained from a male donor in good health and CMV-seronegative. Each CDR3 is given with its conserved first and last residue. The D gene is left open where the match is weak. Expanded clones get a size class; other rows say once, few or many, or leave the size out.

V,D,size,J,DNA,CDR3
TRBV19,NA,once,TRBJ1-2,TGTGCCAGTAGTATCTCCAAGGACAGACCTTATGGCTACACCTTC,CASSISKDRPYGYTF
TRBV6-5,NA,NA,TRBJ1-1,TGTGCCAGCAGTAGGACTGTCGGACCGAACACTGAAGCTTTCTTT,CASSRTVGPNTEAFF
TRBV11-2,NA,NA,TRBJ2-6,TGTGCCAGCCGGCGATACAGGATAACAGGGCGGGCCAACGTCCTGACTTTC,CASRRYRITGRANVLTF
TRBV6-5,TRBD2,NA,TRBJ2-1,TGTGCCAGCAGTGGGGCTAGCGGGAGTCCCAATGAGCAGTTCTTC,CASSGASGSPNEQFF
TRBV29-1,NA,NA,TRBJ2-7,TGCAGCGCGGGGGACGGCACCTACGAGCAGTACTTC,CSAGDGTYEQYF
TRBV30,TRBD1,NA,TRBJ1-1,TGTGCCTGGAGTGTACGTGGGACAGGGGTTCTTAGGAACACTGAAGCTTTCTTT,CAWSVRGTGVLRNTEAFF
TRBV5-6,TRBD1,NA,TRBJ2-7,TGTGCCAGCAGCTACCTCAGCGACAGGGCCTACGAGCAGTACTTC,CASSYLSDRAYEQYF
TRBV14,TRBD2,NA,TRBJ2-7,TGTGCCAGCAGCCAAGATAGAGGGCTAGCGGGGAGATTCCGATACGAGCAGTACTTC,CASSQDRGLAGRFRYEQYF
TRBV5-1,NA,NA,TRBJ2-7,TGCGCCAGCAGCTTGGGGATGCGGTCCTACGAGCAGTACTTC,CASSLGMRSYEQYF
TRBV5-1,NA,NA,TRBJ2-7,TGCGCCAGCAGCGCGGACAACCCGAACTACGAGCAGTACTTC,CASSADNPNYEQYF
TRBV2,NA,NA,TRBJ2-6,TGTGCCAGCAGCGAGGCTAGTAGGATCTCTGGGGCCAACGTCCTGACTTTC,CASSEASRISGANVLTF
TRBV7-9,TRBD2,once,TRBJ2-7,TGTTCCAGCAGCTTATTCGACCAAGTAGCGGGGCCGTACTTC,CSSSLFDQVAGPYF
TRBV19,TRBD1,NA,TRBJ1-6,TGTGCCACCCGGGGACAGGGGGATTCACCCCTCCACTTT,CATRGQGDSPLHF
TRBV6-1,TRBD1,NA,TRBJ1-5,TGTGCCAGCAGTGGGGAGCAGGGGGCGCGGATGGGCAATCAGCCCCAGCATTTT,CASSGEQGARMGNQPQHF
TRBV6-5,TRBD1,NA,TRBJ1-2,TGTGCCAGCAGTTCAGCCGGGACAGGCTATGGCTACACCTTC,CASSSAGTGYGYTF
TRBV5-6,TRBD2,NA,TRBJ2-3,TGTGCCAGCAACAACGGGGGGACAGATACGCAGTATTTT,CASNNGGTDTQYF
TRBV9,TRBD1,NA,TRBJ1-1,TGTGCCAGCAGCTCCCCCCCCGGACAGGTGACTGAAGCTTTCTTT,CASSSPPGQVTEAFF
TRBV19,NA,few,TRBJ2-3,TGTGCCAGTAAAACTACCGGGACATCCCTCACAGATACGCAGTATTTT,CASKTTGTSLTDTQYF
TRBV6-6,NA,few,TRBJ1-2,TGTGCCAGCAATCCTAGGTCAGGGGACTATGGCTACACCTTC,CASNPRSGDYGYTF
TRBV19,NA,NA,TRBJ2-1,TGTGCCAGTAGTATAGCCTTTGCGGGACTGAGAAGATACAATGAGCAGTTCTTC,CASSIAFAGLRRYNEQFF
TRBV6-4,TRBD1,NA,TRBJ2-7,TGTGCCAGCAGTGCCGGGACAGGGGGTTACGAGCAGTACTTC,CASSAGTGGYEQYF
TRBV2,TRBD2,NA,TRBJ2-3,TGTGCCGGAGGACTAGCGGGTGGGTTCAGCACAGATACGCAGTATTTT,CAGGLAGGFSTDTQYF
TRBV4-2,NA,NA,TRBJ2-5,TGTGCCAGCAGCCAAGTCGTCAACGAGGTCGGGACCCAGTACTTC,CASSQVVNEVGTQYF
TRBV28,NA,NA,TRBJ2-7,TGTGCCAGCAGCCTTCAGAGCGGGCCGTCCTACGAGCAGTACTTC,CASSLQSGPSYEQYF
TRBV7-2,NA,NA,TRBJ1-1,TGTGCCAGCAGCTCCCGTCAACTGCTTTCCGCTGAAGCTTTCTTT,CASSSRQLLSAEAFF
TRBV6-6,TRBD2,NA,TRBJ2-2,TGTGCCAGCAGTTACGCTAGCGGGGACACCGGGGAGCTGTTTTTT,CASSYASGDTGELFF
TRBV5-4,NA,NA,TRBJ2-7,TGTGCCAGCAGCCCTGCCGGGGGGCTGAACTACGAGCAGTACTTC,CASSPAGGLNYEQYF
TRBV6-1,NA,NA,TRBJ2-2,TGTGCCAGCAAACAACCGGGACAGAACACCGGGGAGCTGTTTTTT,CASKQPGQNTGELFF
TRBV7-6,NA,few,TRBJ2-5,TGTGCCAGCAGCTCTAAAGAGACCCAGTACTTC,CASSSKETQYF
TRBV7-9,NA,NA,TRBJ2-3,TGTGCCAGCAGCGCCTTCAGGGGTACTTTCACAGATACGCAGTATTTT,CASSAFRGTFTDTQYF
TRBV10-2,NA,NA,TRBJ2-3,TGCGCCAGCAGTGTCGTTCTCGTCGGGGGAGATACGCAGTATTTT,CASSVVLVGGDTQYF
TRBV2,NA,NA,TRBJ2-1,TGTGCCAGCAGTCTCTCCGGACTAGGCGATCGGGGGCTCTTC,CASSLSGLGDRGLF
TRBV28,NA,NA,TRBJ2-7,TGTGCCAGCAGCCAGTTCGGGGGGCGCAGATACGAGCAGTACTTC,CASSQFGGRRYEQYF
TRBV6-1,TRBD1,NA,TRBJ1-2,TGTGCCAGCAGTGGAGAGATAACAGGGGTCTATGGCTACACCTTC,CASSGEITGVYGYTF
TRBV6-1,TRBD2,NA,TRBJ2-7,TGTGCCAGCAGTGGAGGACTAGCGGGACCTTACGAGCAGTACTTC,CASSGGLAGPYEQYF
TRBV10-2,NA,NA,TRBJ2-7,TGCGCCAGCAGTGAGTTCGCGGGGATGAACGAGCAGTACTTC,CASSEFAGMNEQYF
TRBV19,TRBD1,NA,TRBJ2-1,TGTGCCAGCAGGGGGACAGATCGAAGCCCCTACAATGAGCAGTTCTTC,CASRGTDRSPYNEQFF
TRBV7-2,TRBD1,NA,TRBJ2-5,TGTGCCAGCAGCTTAATGGACAGGCACCAAGAGACCCAGTACTTC,CASSLMDRHQETQYF
TRBV6-6,TRBD2,once,TRBJ2-1,TGTGCCAGCAGTCCCCTCCAGCGGGATTACAATGAGCAGTTCTTC,CASSPLQRDYNEQFF
TRBV25-1,NA,NA,TRBJ2-7,TGTGCCAGCAGTGTCGACAGTTCCTACGAGCAGTACTTC,CASSVDSSYEQYF
TRBV5-1,NA,NA,TRBJ1-1,TGCGCCAGCAGTAAATCCGCGGACACTGAAGCTTTCTTT,CASSKSADTEAFF
TRBV6-5,NA,NA,TRBJ1-3,TGTGCCAGCAGTAGGGGGGGTGGTGGAAACACCATATATTTT,CASSRGGGGNTIYF
TRBV13,TRBD2,NA,TRBJ2-7,TGTGCCAGCAGCCCTACGGCGGGACTAGCGGGAGTTTACGAGCAGTACTTC,CASSPTAGLAGVYEQYF
TRBV18,TRBD1,NA,TRBJ2-7,TGTGCCAGCTCTCCAACCGGGACAGGGGGGTACGAGCAGTACTTC,CASSPTGTGGYEQYF
TRBV1,NA,NA,TRBJ1-5,TGCACCAGCAGCCCTCGGACTCGGGATAGCAATCAGCCCCAGCATTTT,CTSSPRTRDSNQPQHF
TRBV11-2,NA,NA,TRBJ1-3,TGTGCCAGCAGCTTAGGCAGGGCTGGAAACACCATATATTTT,CASSLGRAGNTIYF
TRBV5-4,NA,NA,TRBJ2-7,TGTGCCAGCAGCTTGGCAAAATTCCCCTACGAGCAGTACTTC,CASSLAKFPYEQYF
TRBV5-6,TRBD1,NA,TRBJ2-7,TGTGCCAGCAGCGTAGCTACGGGACAGGGGGGCAACTACGAGCAGTACTTC,CASSVATGQGGNYEQYF
TRBV7-2,NA,NA,TRBJ2-1,TGTGCCAGCAGCCCCCGGTTCGGGAATGAGCAGTTCTTC,CASSPRFGNEQFF
TRBV7-9,NA,NA,TRBJ2-7,TGTGCCAGCAGCTTAGTTGGGGAGAAAGACTTC,CASSLVGEKDF
TRBV11-2,TRBD1,NA,TRBJ1-6,TGTGCCAGCAGCCAACCACGGGACAGGGACTCCTATAATTCACCCCTCCACTTT,CASSQPRDRDSYNSPLHF
TRBV4-1,TRBD2,once,TRBJ2-1,TGCGCCAGCAGCCAGGCAACTCTAGCGGGACGGGGCTATGAGCAGTTCTTC,CASSQATLAGRGYEQFF